The 10 T cell receptor beta chains listed next were all sequenced from one sample in a study of regulatory T cells in long-lasting Graves disease. Sequencing libraries for TCR beta were prepared with iRepertoire HTBI primers and Arm-PCR of CDR3 regions. MiXCR, run by TCRdb on the multiplex PCR reads, gives a single entry per CDR3 protein. This table holds roughly 440,000 distinct CDR3 sequences, about a sixth found once. Time point reported: newly diagnosed GD, antithyroid drugs for less than 3 months. PBMC RNA was the source of the TCR library. The same sample was also studied in work on T cells in Graves' hyperthyroidism and ophthalmopathy.

Sample: peripheral blood mononuclear cells (PBMCs), taken at new diagnosis, from a patient treated with antithyroid drugs. These receptors came from a woman aged 18-29 years with Graves disease.

In this sample, this clonotype turned up once. The chain couples TRBV6-1 to TRBJ1-5; TRBD1 might be the D (5 bases). V dropped 4 bases and J dropped 3 bases, with 10 bases sitting between them. The CDR3 consists of 14 residues. Germline V gene data show CDR1 as MNHNS and CDR2 as SASEGT. The CDR3 reads CASSVTGFNQPQHF. The CDR3 nucleotides read TGTGCCAGCAGTGTAACAGGTTTCAATCAGCCCCAGCATTTT.

The chain uses TRBV7-3 and TRBJ1-1; 8 nucleotides agree with TRBD1. Germline CDR1 and CDR2: SGHTA and FQGTGA. The trim removed 2 bases at V and 7 bases at J, leaving 6 bases unmatched. CDR3 length: 14 amino acids. Here the CDR3 DNA reads TGTGCCAGCAGCTTACGGGCAGGGGGCATTGAAGCTTTCTTT. Translated, it gives CASSLRAGGIEAFF.

This clonotype occurred many times. The chain couples TRBV12-3 or TRBV12-4 to TRBJ2-3; D gene ambiguous. The CDR3 is 15 amino acids. Between the trimmed V and J ends, which lost 6 bases and 1 base, there was a span of 14 bases. The CDR3 coding sequence is TGTGCCAGCAGGTCAGGTTCCTTCGGCACAGATACGCAGTATTTT. This translates into CASRSGSFGTDTQYF.

In its sample, this clonotype was seen many times. The chain joins TRBV20-1 to TRBJ2-7; 8 bases match TRBD1. The CDR3 consists of 15 residues. V shed 6 bases, J shed 1 base, and the junction held 11 bases outside the gene matches. CDR1 is DFQATT and CDR2 is SNEGSKA in the germline V gene (reference sequence). The CDR3 sequence is CSATGTGSRSYEQYF. CDR3 sequence (DNA): TGCAGTGCAACCGGGACAGGTTCACGTTCCTACGAGCAGTACTTC.

V and J are TRBV29-1 and TRBJ2-2; D unclear. V lost 4 bases and J lost 7, with 10 bases in between. This CDR3 comprises 12 residues. CDR1 is SQVTM, CDR2 ANQGSEA, per germline. The CDR3 DNA is TGCAGCGTTGCGGCTGGCTTCGGGGAGCTGTTTTTT. Translation: CSVAAGFGELFF.

V is TRBV12-3 or TRBV12-4 and J is TRBJ2-2, with D tentatively TRBD1 (6 bases). V lost 4 bases to trimming and J lost 6 bases, with 12 bases between them. CDR3 length: 14 amino acids. This CDR3 is CASSSTGLAGELFF. DNA of the CDR3: TGTGCCAGCAGTTCGACAGGTTTGGCCGGGGAGCTGTTTTTT.

The rearrangement links TRBV10-3 to TRBJ1-3; 9 nucleotides align to TRBD1. CDR1 and CDR2 from the germline V gene are ENHRY and SYGVKD. Trimming at V came to 10 bases and at J to 2 bases, leaving 6 bases not matched to a gene. This CDR3 is built from 14 residues. CDR3 protein: CATKDRGAGNTIYF. Here the CDR3 DNA reads TGTGCCACCAAAGACAGGGGGGCTGGAAACACCATATATTTT.

In this sample, this clonotype turned up a few times. This chain joins TRBV3-1 and TRBJ2-5; 13 nucleotides align to TRBD2. The trim removed 4 bases at V and 5 bases at J, leaving 7 bases unmatched. This CDR3 is built from 16 residues. The germline gives CDR1 LGHDT, CDR2 YNNKEL (reference sequence). The CDR3 bases are TGTGCCAGCAGCCTTCAGGGACTAGCGGGAATCGAGACCCAGTACTTC. Protein sequence: CASSLQGLAGIETQYF.

The CDR3 loop reads CASRSLGPGEQFF. The CDR3 DNA sequence: TGTGCCAGCAGGTCTTTGGGCCCGGGTGAGCAGTTCTTC. The chain has TRBV4-2 and TRBJ2-1, with D uncertain. Germline-derived CDR1 and CDR2 are LGHNA and YNFKEQ. Between the trimmed V and J ends, which lost 6 bases and 9 bases, there was a span of 15 bases. CDR3 length equals 13 residues.

Ten or more counts support this clonotype. The gene calls are TRBV28 and TRBJ2-2, with D possibly TRBD1 on 7 matching bases. This CDR3 comprises 17 residues. The V end lost 2 bases, the J end lost 0 bases, and 13 bases lay between the germline ends. The germline V gene has CDR1 MDHEN and CDR2 SYDVKM. CDR3 region: CASSLRRGPSNTGELFF. The DNA of the CDR3 is TGTGCCAGCAGTTTAAGGAGGGGGCCTTCGAACACCGGGGAGCTGTTTTTT.